Shown below are 25 T cell receptor beta chains from a single sample sequenced in a study of blood T cell repertoires in COVID-19. Assay: immunoSEQ multiplex PCR; the TCRdb copy retains only in-frame clones and omits some. The sample contains fewer than 100,000 clones, more than 80% of which appear only once. Sequencing was done on a sample of peripheral blood. Receptors originate from a woman over 75 with acute or convalescent COVID-19.

The chain combines TRBV27 with TRBJ2-7; 11 bases match TRBD1. Germline values: CDR1 MNHEY, CDR2 SMNVEV (reference sequence). V dropped 2 bases and J dropped 5; count of bases not matched to a gene: 5. CDR3 size: 15 residues. The DNA for the CDR3 is TGTGCCAGCAGTTTACGGGACAGGGGGTTGAACGAGCAGTACTTC. This codes for CASSLRDRGLNEQYF.

The chain joins TRBV19 to TRBJ2-1; the D gene is possibly TRBD2 (5 bases). Germline CDR1 and CDR2: LNHDA and SQIVND (reference sequence). There are 15 residues in the CDR3. V lost 7 bases and J lost 9, with 22 bases in between. The CDR3 is CASTPSPPLGSEQFF. CDR3 nucleotide sequence: TGTGCCAGTACCCCCAGCCCGCCTTTGGGGAGTGAGCAGTTCTTC.

The chain employs TRBV10-2 and TRBJ2-7; TRBD1 might be the D (6 bases). Germline V gene data show CDR1 as WSHSY and CDR2 as SAAADI. V lost 3 bases to trimming and J lost 3 bases, with 12 bases between them. The CDR3 has 14 amino acids. For the CDR3, the DNA is TGCGCCAGCAGTGACCCCCTACAGGGCTACGAGCAGTACTTC. This encodes CASSDPLQGYEQYF.

The V call is TRBV7-9, the J call TRBJ1-4; a possible D gene is TRBD1 (5 bases). Germline loops: CDR1 SEHNR, CDR2 FQNEAQ (reference sequence). This CDR3 spans 17 amino acids. Trimming stripped 5 bases from V and 0 bases from J, with 16 bases between. CDR3 DNA sequence: TGTGCCAGCAGCCGCAAGGTTGGGGCAGCAACTAATGAAAAACTGTTTTTT. Protein: CASSRKVGAATNEKLFF.

This chain joins TRBV4-3 and TRBJ1-2, with TRBD1 matching over 7 bases. CDR1 is LGHNA, CDR2 YSLEER, per germline. Losses at the gene ends were 2 bases for V and 6 bases for J; bases not matched to a gene: 3. The CDR3 is 13 amino acids. The CDR3 loop is CASSQQGVDGYTF. DNA of the CDR3: TGCGCCAGCAGCCAACAGGGGGTCGATGGCTACACCTTC.

The genes are TRBV6-5 and TRBJ2-1; 9 positions agree with TRBD2. Trimming cost V 6 bases and J 5 bases; bases outside gene matches: 5. This CDR3 has 14 amino acids. Looked up from germline, CDR1 is MNHEY and CDR2 is SVGAGI. This chain's CDR3 is CASRMTSGHNEQFF. The DNA for the CDR3 is TGTGCCAGCAGGATGACTAGCGGCCACAATGAGCAGTTCTTC.

This clone turned up a few times. The V gene is TRBV28, the J gene TRBJ1-3; D is ambiguous. V lost 2 bases to trimming and J lost 2 bases, with 7 bases between them. The germline V gene encodes CDR1 MDHEN and CDR2 SYDVKM. This CDR3 is built from 14 residues. CDR3 sequence: CASSLQIPGNTIYF. In nucleotides, the CDR3 is TGTGCCAGCAGTTTACAGATACCTGGAAACACCATATATTTT. Using reference TRBV28 and TRBJ1-3 for the parts outside the CDR3, the full variable domain is DVKVTQSSRYLVKRTGEKVFLECVQDMDHENMFWYRQDPGLGLRLIYFSYDVKMKEKGDIPEGYSVSREKKERFSLILESASTNQTSMYLCASSLQIPGNTIYFGEGSWLTVV.

The chain couples TRBV23-1 to TRBJ2-3; 7 bases line up with TRBD2. TRBV23-1 is labeled an ORF, and its function is uncertain. V lost 0 bases to trimming and J lost 5 bases; unmatched junction nucleotides: 14. This CDR3 is 18 amino acids long. In DNA form, the CDR3 reads TGCGCCAGCAGTCAATCCCCGCCCTGGGGGAGGGCCGAAGATACGCAGTATTTT. It yields the protein CASSQSPPWGRAEDTQYF.

The V gene is TRBV18, the J gene TRBJ1-6; possibly TRBD1 for D (6 bases). The V and J ends lost 6 bases and 7 bases respectively, with 22 bases between them. CDR3 size: 17 residues. Germline V gives CDR1 KGHSH, CDR2 LQKENI. CDR3 region: CASSENRPGTLNSPLHF. The CDR3 DNA is TGTGCCAGCTCGGAGAACCGTCCGGGGACACTGAATTCACCCCTCCACTTT.

The chain couples TRBV19 to TRBJ2-2, with 9 bases that match TRBD2. After removal of 6 bases from V and 0 bases from J, the junction contained 5 bases not matched to a gene. The germline V gene has CDR1 LNHDA and CDR2 SQIVND (reference sequence). The CDR3 runs to 16 residues. This CDR3 is CASRPLAGSNTGELFF. CDR3 sequence (DNA): TGTGCCAGTAGACCTCTAGCGGGATCGAACACCGGGGAGCTGTTTTTT.

The chain recombines TRBV4-3 with TRBJ2-3, with 11 bases fitting TRBD2. This CDR3 spans 15 amino acids. The trim removed 2 bases at V and 7 bases at J, leaving 5 bases unmatched. Germline V CDR1 and CDR2: LGHNA, YSLEER. The CDR3 reads CASSQLAGGLHTQYF. CDR3 sequence (DNA): TGCGCCAGCAGCCAACTAGCGGGGGGTTTGCATACGCAGTATTTT.

V and J are TRBV3-1 (or the pseudogene TRBV3-2) and TRBJ1-2; no clear D. The V and J ends lost 0 bases and 8 bases respectively, with 16 bases between them. This CDR3 spans 15 amino acids. Germline-derived CDR1 and CDR2 are LGHDT and YNNKEL (reference sequence). CDR3 in DNA: TGTGCCAGCAGCCAAGAAGGGAACAACCCGGGGGGCTACACCTTC. Its translation is CASSQEGNNPGGYTF.

V and J are TRBV27 and TRBJ1-6, with D perhaps TRBD1 (6 bases). The V gene lost 5 bases and the J gene lost 9 bases, with 17 bases spanning the gap. Germline lookup yields CDR1 MNHEY and CDR2 SMNVEV (reference sequence). The CDR3 spans 15 residues. The CDR3 DNA reads TGTGCCAGCAGTCCCCGGACACTCAGGGGTTCACCCCTCCACTTT. Amino acid sequence: CASSPRTLRGSPLHF.

The chain has TRBV28 and TRBJ2-2, with 7 bases fitting TRBD2. The CDR3 spans 14 residues. The V and J ends lost 1 base and 5 bases, in that order; junction bases with no gene match: 1. Germline lookup yields CDR1 MDHEN and CDR2 SYDVKM. The CDR3 protein is CASSLYGGTGELFF. The CDR3 DNA reads TGTGCCAGCAGTTTATACGGGGGGACCGGGGAGCTGTTTTTT. Drawing the rest from reference TRBV28 and TRBJ2-2, the complete variable domain is DVKVTQSSRYLVKRTGEKVFLECVQDMDHENMFWYRQDPGLGLRLIYFSYDVKMKEKGDIPEGYSVSREKKERFSLILESASTNQTSMYLCASSLYGGTGELFFGEGSRLTVL.

The rearrangement joins TRBV2 to TRBJ1-2; 9 nucleotides line up with TRBD1. The trim removed 5 bases at V and 1 base at J, leaving 5 bases unmatched. The CDR3 contains 15 residues. Germline V gives CDR1 SNHLY, CDR2 FYNNEI. The CDR3 sequence: CASSNRGHVNYGYTF. In DNA, the CDR3 is TGTGCCAGCAGTAACAGGGGGCACGTTAACTATGGCTACACCTTC.

CDR3 residues: CASSQDGTGGFTNEKLFF. The CDR3 DNA reads TGTGCCAGCAGCCAAGACGGGACAGGGGGTTTTACTAATGAAAAACTGTTTTTT. The genes are TRBV3-1 (or the pseudogene TRBV3-2) and TRBJ1-4, with TRBD1 matching 11 bases. The germline V gene encodes CDR1 LGHDT and CDR2 YNNKEL (reference sequence). The CDR3 is 18 residues long. After removal of 0 bases from V and 2 bases from J, the junction contained 5 bases not matched to a gene.

With regard to this clone: This sample includes further DNA sequences coding for the same CDR3. The rearrangement links TRBV27 to TRBJ1-5; no definite D call. The CDR3 covers 12 residues. Looked up from germline, CDR1 is MNHEY and CDR2 is SMNVEV (reference sequence). Trimming shortened V by 3 bases and J by 4 bases, and 4 bases separated the two germline ends. The DNA for the CDR3 is TGTGCCAGCAGTTTCCTAAATCAGCCCCAGCATTTT. This gives the protein CASSFLNQPQHF.

The chain is built from TRBV29-1 and TRBJ2-3; 9 nucleotides agree with TRBD1. The length of the CDR3 is 13 residues. V dropped 7 bases and J dropped 14; count of bases not matched to a gene: 16. Germline assignment: CDR1 SQVTM and CDR2 ANQGSEA. In DNA, the CDR3 is TGCAGCGAAACCGGGACAGGGCTCAAATGGGGGTATTTT. Its protein is CSETGTGLKWGYF.

In this sample, this clone turned up once. The chain links TRBV19 to TRBJ1-4; 7 bases align to TRBD1. V was pared by 10 bases and J by 7 bases, with 9 bases of the junction left unmatched. Germline V gives CDR1 LNHDA, CDR2 SQIVND (reference sequence). This CDR3 comprises 13 residues. The CDR3 here is CATLGQPTEKLFF. The CDR3 DNA sequence: TGTGCCACTCTGGGACAGCCAACTGAAAAACTGTTTTTT. Full variable domain (remainder filled in from reference TRBV19 and TRBJ1-4): DGGITQSPKYLFRKEGQNVTLSCEQNLNHDAMYWYRQDPGQGLRLIYYSQIVNDFQKGDIAEGYSVSREKKESFPLTVTSAQKNPTAFYLCATLGQPTEKLFFGSGTQLSVL.

The chain carries TRBV4-2 and TRBJ1-2; 12 nucleotides line up with TRBD1. This CDR3 contains 19 residues. Germline loops: CDR1 LGHNA, CDR2 YNFKEQ. Trimming removed 0 bases from V and 0 bases from J; junction bases left unmatched: 8. CDR3 protein: CASSQEGVGQGAANYGYTF. The CDR3 DNA reads TGTGCCAGCAGCCAAGAAGGAGTGGGACAGGGGGCGGCTAACTATGGCTACACCTTC.

The CDR3 DNA reads TGTGCCAGCAGCGTAGACGGGAGGGCCGCAGATACGCAGTATTTT. Translated, it gives CASSVDGRAADTQYF. V and J are TRBV9 and TRBJ2-3; TRBD2 matches 8 bases. V lost 0 bases, J lost 4 bases, and 4 bases stayed unmatched. CDR3 length: 15 residues. Germline V gene sequence: CDR1 SGDLS, CDR2 YYNGEE.

V and J are TRBV7-6 and TRBJ2-3; 9 bases map to TRBD1. The CDR3 runs to 15 residues. Germline V lookup: CDR1 SGHVS, CDR2 FNYEAQ. V shed 5 bases and J 0 bases; nucleotides not matched to a gene: 3. CDR3 loop: CASSQGQGSTDTQYF. CDR3 nucleotides: TGTGCCAGCAGCCAGGGACAGGGAAGCACAGATACGCAGTATTTT. Full variable domain (missing parts from reference TRBV7-6 and TRBJ2-3): GAGVSQSPRYKVTKRGQDVALRCDPISGHVSLYWYRQALGQGPEFLTYFNYEAQQDKSGLPNDRFSAERPEGSISTLTIQRTEQRDSAMYRCASSQGQGSTDTQYFGPGTRLTVL.

The chain links TRBV5-4 to TRBJ1-2; TRBD1 is a possible D gene (6 bases). The germline V gene has CDR1 SGHNT and CDR2 YYREEE (reference sequence). V was cut by 4 bases and J by 4 bases, with 17 bases left in between. This CDR3 contains 15 residues. CDR3 nucleotide sequence: TGTGCCAGCAGCCCGAGCGGGGGGCGGGTCTATGGCTACACCTTC. Translating gives CASSPSGGRVYGYTF. Full variable domain (outside the CDR3, taken from reference TRBV5-4 and TRBJ1-2): ETGVTQSPTHLIKTRGQQVTLRCSSQSGHNTVSWYQQALGQGPQFIFQYYREEENGRGNFPPRFSGLQFPNYSSELNVNALELDDSALYLCASSPSGGRVYGYTFGSGTRLTVV.

The chain couples TRBV7-3 to TRBJ1-1; possible D gene TRBD1, 5 bases. Germline V CDR1 and CDR2: SGHTA, FQGTGA. V lost 5 bases and J 3 bases, leaving 10 bases between the germline ends. This CDR3 has 13 amino acids. The CDR3 region is CASSGSRDTEAFF. The CDR3 nucleotides are TGTGCCAGCAGCGGAAGCAGGGACACTGAAGCTTTCTTT.

The chain is built from TRBV4-1 and TRBJ2-7, with D possibly matching TRBD2 (5 bases). The germline gives CDR1 MGHRA, CDR2 YSYEKL. CDR3 length: 17 residues. The ends were cut back, 0 bases at V and 4 bases at J, with 19 bases in the middle. The CDR3 region has the DNA TGCGCCAGCAGCCAAGATAGAGGGCCCCTAGGGAAGTACGAGCAGTACTTC. It codes for CASSQDRGPLGKYEQYF.